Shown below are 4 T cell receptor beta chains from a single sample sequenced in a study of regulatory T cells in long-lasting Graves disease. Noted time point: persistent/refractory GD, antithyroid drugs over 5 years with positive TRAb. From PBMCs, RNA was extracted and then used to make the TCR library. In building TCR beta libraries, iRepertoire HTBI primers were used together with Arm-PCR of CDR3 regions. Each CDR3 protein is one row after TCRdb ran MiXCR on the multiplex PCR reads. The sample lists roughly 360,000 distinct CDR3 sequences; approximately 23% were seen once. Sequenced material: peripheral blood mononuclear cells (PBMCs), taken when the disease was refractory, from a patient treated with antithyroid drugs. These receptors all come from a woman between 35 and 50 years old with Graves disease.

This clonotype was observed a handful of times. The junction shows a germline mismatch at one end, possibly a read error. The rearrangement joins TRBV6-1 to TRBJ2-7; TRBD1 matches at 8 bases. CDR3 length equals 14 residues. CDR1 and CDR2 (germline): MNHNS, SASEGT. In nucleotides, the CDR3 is TGTGCCACTTCACCGGTGGCAGGGGGCTACAAGCAGTACTTC. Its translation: CATSPVAGGYKQYF.

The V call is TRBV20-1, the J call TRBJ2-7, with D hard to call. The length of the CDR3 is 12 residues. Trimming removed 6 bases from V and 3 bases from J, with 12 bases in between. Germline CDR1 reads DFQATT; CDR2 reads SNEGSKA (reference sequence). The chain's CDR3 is CSAGSPNYEQYF. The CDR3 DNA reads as TGCAGTGCAGGTTCACCGAACTACGAGCAGTACTTC.

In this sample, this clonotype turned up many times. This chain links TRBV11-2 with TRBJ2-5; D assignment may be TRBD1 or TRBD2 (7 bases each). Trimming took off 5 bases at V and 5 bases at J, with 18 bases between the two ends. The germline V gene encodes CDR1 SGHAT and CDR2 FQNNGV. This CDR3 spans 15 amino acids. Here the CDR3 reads CASSLQGGRRETQYF. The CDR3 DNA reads TGTGCCAGCAGCCTCCAGGGGGGGCGCCGGGAGACCCAGTACTTC.

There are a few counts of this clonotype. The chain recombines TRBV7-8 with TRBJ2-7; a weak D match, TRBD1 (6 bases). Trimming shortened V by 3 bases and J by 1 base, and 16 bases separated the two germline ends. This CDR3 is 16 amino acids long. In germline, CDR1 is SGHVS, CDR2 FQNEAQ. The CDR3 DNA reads TGTGCCAGCAGCTTCCCTACGACAGGTTCTTCCTACGAGCAGTACTTC. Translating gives CASSFPTTGSSYEQYF. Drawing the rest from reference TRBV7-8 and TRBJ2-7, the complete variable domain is GAGVSQSPRYKVAKRGQDVALRCDPISGHVSLFWYQQALGQGPEFLTYFQNEAQLDKSGLPSDRFFAERPEGSVSTLKIQRTQQEDSAVYLCASSFPTTGSSYEQYFGPGTRLTVT.